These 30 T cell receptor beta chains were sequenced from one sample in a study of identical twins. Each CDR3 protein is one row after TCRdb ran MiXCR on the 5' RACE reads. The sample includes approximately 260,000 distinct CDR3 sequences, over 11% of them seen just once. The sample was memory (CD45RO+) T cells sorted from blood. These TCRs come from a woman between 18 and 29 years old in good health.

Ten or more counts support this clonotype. CDR3 residues: CASSAEQGARGEKLFF. CDR3 coding DNA: TGTGCCAGCAGCGCAGAACAGGGGGCGAGAGGTGAAAAACTGTTTTTT. The rearrangement links TRBV7-2 to TRBJ1-4; 9 bases align to TRBD1. There are 16 residues in the CDR3. The V segment lost 5 bases and the J segment 7 bases; nucleotides outside the gene matches: 11. Germline V gives CDR1 SGHTA, CDR2 FQGNSA.

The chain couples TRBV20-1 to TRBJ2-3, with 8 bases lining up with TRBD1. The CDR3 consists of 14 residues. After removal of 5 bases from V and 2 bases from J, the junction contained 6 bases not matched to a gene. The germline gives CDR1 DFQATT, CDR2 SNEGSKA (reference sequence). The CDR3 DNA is TGCAGTGCTGCCGGACAGGGCCTCACAGATACGCAGTATTTT. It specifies CSAAGQGLTDTQYF.

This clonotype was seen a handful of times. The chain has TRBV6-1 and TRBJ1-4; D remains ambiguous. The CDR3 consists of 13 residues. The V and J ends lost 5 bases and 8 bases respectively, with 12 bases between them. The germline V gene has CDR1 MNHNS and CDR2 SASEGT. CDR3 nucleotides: TGTGCCAGCAGTCTCATCGGTTACGAAAAACTGTTTTTT. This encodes CASSLIGYEKLFF.

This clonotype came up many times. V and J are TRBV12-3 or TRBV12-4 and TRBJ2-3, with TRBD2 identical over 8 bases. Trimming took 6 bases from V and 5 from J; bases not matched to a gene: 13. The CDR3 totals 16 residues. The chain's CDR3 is CASSPRGAGARDTQYF. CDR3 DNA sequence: TGTGCCAGCAGCCCTAGGGGAGCGGGGGCGCGAGATACGCAGTATTTT.

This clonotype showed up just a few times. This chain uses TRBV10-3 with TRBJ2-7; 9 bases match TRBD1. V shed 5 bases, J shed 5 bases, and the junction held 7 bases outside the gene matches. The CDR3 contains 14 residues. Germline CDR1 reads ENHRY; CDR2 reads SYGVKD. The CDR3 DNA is TGTGCCATCAGTCTGACAGGGGGTATCGACGAGCAGTACTTC. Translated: CAISLTGGIDEQYF.

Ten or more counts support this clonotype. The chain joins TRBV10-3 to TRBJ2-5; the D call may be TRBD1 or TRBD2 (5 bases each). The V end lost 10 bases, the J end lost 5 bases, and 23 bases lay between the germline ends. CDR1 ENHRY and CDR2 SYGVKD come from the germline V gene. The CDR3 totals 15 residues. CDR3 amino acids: CATTQGESVVETQYF. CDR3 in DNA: TGTGCCACCACCCAGGGAGAGTCTGTGGTTGAGACCCAGTACTTC.

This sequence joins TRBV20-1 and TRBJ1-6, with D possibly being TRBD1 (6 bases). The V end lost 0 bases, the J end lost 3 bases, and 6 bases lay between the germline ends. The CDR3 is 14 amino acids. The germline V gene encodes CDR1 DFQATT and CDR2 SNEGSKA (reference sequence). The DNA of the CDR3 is TGCAGTGCTAGAGAAGGGGGCTATAATTCACCCCTCCACTTT. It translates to CSAREGGYNSPLHF.

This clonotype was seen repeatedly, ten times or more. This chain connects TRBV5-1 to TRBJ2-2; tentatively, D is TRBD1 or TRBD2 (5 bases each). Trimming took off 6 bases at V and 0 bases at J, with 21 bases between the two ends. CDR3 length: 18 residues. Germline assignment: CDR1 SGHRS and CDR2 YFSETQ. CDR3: CASTTSGHHTSNTGELFF. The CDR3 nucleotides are TGCGCCAGCACCACGTCGGGGCACCATACTTCGAACACCGGGGAGCTGTTTTTT.

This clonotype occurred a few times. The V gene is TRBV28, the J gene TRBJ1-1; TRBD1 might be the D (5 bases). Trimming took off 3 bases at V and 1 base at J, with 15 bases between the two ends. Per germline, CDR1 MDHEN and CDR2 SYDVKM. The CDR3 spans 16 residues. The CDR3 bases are TGTGCCAGCAGTTTCGCCGGGGGAGGTAGGAACACTGAAGCTTTCTTT. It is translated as CASSFAGGGRNTEAFF.

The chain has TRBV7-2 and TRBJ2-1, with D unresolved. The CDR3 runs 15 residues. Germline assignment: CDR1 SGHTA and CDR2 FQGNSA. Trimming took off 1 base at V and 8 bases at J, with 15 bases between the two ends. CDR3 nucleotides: TGTGCCAGCAGCTTAGATGAGATCCGCAACCATGAGCAGTTCTTC. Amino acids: CASSLDEIRNHEQFF.

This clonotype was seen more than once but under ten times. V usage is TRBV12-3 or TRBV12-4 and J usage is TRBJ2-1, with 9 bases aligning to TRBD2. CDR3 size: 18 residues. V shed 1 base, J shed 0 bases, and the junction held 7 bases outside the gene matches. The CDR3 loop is CASSLVLLAGLSYNEQFF. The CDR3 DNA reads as TGTGCCAGCAGTTTAGTTCTTCTAGCGGGACTCTCCTACAATGAGCAGTTCTTC.

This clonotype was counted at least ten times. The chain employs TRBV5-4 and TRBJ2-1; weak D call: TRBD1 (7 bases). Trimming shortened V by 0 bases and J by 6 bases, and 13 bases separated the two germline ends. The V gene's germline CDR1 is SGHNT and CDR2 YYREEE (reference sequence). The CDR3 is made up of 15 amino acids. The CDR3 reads CASSLGRGRSNEQFF. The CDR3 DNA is TGTGCCAGCAGCTTGGGGAGGGGGCGGAGCAATGAGCAGTTCTTC.

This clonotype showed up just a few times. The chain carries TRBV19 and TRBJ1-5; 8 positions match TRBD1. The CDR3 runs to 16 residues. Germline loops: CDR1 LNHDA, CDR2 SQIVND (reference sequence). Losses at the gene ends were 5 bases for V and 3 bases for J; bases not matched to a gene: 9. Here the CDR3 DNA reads TGTGCCAGTAGTGGAGGGACAGGAGGCCTCAATCAGCCCCAGCATTTT. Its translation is CASSGGTGGLNQPQHF.

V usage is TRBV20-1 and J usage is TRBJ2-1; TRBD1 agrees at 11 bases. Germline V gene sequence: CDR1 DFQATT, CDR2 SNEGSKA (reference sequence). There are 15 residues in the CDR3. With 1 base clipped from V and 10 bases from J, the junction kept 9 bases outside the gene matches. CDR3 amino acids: CSARVRDRGGLEQFF. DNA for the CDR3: TGCAGTGCTAGAGTGCGGGACAGGGGGGGGCTGGAGCAGTTCTTC.

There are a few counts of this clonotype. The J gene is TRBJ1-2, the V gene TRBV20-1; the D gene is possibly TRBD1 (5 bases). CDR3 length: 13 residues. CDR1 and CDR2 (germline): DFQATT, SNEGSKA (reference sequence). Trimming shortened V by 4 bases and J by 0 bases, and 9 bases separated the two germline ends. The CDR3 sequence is CSAMTETNYGYTF. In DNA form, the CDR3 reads TGCAGTGCTATGACAGAGACTAACTATGGCTACACCTTC.

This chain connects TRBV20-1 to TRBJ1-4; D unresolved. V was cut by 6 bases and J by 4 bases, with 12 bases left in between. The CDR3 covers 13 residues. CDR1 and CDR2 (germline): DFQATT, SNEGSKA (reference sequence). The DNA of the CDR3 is TGCAGTGCCAACCCCCAAAATAATGAAAAACTGTTTTTT. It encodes CSANPQNNEKLFF.

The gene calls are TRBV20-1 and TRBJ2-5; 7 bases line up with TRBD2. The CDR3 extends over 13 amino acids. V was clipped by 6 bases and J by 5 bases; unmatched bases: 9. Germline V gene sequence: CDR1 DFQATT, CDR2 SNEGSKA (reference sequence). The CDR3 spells CSARDGGGETQYF. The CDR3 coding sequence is TGCAGTGCGCGAGACGGGGGAGGGGAGACCCAGTACTTC.

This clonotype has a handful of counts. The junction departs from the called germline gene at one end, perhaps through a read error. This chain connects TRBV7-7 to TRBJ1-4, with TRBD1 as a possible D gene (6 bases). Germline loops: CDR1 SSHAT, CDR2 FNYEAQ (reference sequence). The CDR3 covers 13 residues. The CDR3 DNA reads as TGTGCTAGCAGCCGGGGGCTTAGTGAAAAACTGTTTTTT. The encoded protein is CASSRGLSEKLFF.

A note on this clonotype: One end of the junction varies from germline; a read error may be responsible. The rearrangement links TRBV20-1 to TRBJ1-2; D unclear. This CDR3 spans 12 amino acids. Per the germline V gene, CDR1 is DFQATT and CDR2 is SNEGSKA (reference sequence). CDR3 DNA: TGCAGTGCTAGAGAGACGGGATTTGGCTACAGCTTC. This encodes CSARETGFGYSF.

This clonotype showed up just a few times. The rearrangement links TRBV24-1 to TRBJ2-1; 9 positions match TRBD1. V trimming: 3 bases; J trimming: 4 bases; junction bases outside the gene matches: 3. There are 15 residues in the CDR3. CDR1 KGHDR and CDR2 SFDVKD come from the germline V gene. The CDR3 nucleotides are TGTGCCACCAGTGATCCCGGGACAGGGTACAATGAGCAGTTCTTC. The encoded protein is CATSDPGTGYNEQFF.

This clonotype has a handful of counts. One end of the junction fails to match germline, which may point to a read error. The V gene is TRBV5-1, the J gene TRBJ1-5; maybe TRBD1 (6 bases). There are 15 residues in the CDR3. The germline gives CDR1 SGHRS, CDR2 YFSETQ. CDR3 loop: CASSLVSGGKQPQHF. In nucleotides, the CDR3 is TGCGCCAGCAGCTTGGTTAGTGGGGGCAAGCAGCCCCAGCATTTT.

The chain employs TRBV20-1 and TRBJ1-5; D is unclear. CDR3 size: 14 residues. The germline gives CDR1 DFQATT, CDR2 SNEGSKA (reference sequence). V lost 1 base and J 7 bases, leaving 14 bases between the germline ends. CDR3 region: CSARVAVPNQPQHF. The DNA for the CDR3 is TGCAGTGCTAGAGTAGCGGTCCCAAACCAGCCCCAGCATTTT.

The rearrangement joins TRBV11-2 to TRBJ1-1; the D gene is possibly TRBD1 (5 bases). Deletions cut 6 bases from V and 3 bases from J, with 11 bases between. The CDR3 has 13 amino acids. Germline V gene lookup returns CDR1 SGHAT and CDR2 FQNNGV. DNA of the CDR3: TGTGCCAGCAGTAAAGGAGGGGACACTGAAGCTTTCTTT. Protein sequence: CASSKGGDTEAFF.

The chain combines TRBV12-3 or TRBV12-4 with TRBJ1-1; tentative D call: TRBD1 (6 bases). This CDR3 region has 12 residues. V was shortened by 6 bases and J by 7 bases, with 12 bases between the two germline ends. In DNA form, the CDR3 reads TGTGCCAGCAGCAGGGGAGGAAATGAAGCTTTCTTT. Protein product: CASSRGGNEAFF.

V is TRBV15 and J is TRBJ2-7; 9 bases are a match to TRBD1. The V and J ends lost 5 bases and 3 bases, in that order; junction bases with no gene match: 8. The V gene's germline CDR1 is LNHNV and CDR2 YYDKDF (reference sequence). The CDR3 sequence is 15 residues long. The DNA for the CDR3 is TGTGCCACCAGCGCTCCGGGACAGGGCTTCTACGAGCAGTACTTC. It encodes CATSAPGQGFYEQYF.

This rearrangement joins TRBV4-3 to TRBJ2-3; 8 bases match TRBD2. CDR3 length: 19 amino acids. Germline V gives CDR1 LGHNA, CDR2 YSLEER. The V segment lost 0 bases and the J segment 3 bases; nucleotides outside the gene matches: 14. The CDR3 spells CASSQDLCCGRICTDTQYF. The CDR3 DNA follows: TGCGCCAGCAGCCAAGATCTATGTTGCGGGAGGATTTGTACAGATACGCAGTATTTT.

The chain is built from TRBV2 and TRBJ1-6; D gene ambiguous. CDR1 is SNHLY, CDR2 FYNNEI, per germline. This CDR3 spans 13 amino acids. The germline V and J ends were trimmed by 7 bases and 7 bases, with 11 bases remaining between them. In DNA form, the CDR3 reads TGTGCCAGCACGGGATTAATGAATTCACCCCTCCACTTT. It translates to CASTGLMNSPLHF.

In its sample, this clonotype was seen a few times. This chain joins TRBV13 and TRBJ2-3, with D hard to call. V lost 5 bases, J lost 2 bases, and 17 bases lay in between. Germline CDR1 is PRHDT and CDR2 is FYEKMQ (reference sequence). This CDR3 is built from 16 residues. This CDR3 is CASSRRLSDLTDTQYF. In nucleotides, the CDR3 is TGTGCCAGCAGCCGTCGCTTAAGTGATCTCACAGATACGCAGTATTTT.

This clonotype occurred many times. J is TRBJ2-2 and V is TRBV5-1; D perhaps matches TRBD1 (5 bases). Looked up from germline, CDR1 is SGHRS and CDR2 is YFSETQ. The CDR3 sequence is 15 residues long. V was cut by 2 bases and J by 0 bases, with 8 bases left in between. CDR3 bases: TGCGCCAGCAGCTTCGCAGGGCCGAACACCGGGGAGCTGTTTTTT. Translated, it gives CASSFAGPNTGELFF. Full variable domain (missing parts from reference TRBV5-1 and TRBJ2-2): KAGVTQTPRYLIKTRGQQVTLSCSPISGHRSVSWYQQTPGQGLQFLFEYFSETQRNKGNFPGRFSGRQFSNSRSEMNVSTLELGDSALYLCASSFAGPNTGELFFGEGSRLTVL.

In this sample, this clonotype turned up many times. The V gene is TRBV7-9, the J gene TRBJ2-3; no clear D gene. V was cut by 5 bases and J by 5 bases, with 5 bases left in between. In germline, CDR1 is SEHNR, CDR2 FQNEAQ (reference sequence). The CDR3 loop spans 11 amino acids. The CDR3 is CASSPQDTQYF. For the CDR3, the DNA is TGTGCCAGCAGCCCCCAAGATACGCAGTATTTT.